The rows below give T cell receptor beta chains drawn from one sample of a study of a mutant IDH1 vaccine in newly diagnosed glioma. The assay was immunoSEQ multiplex PCR, and TCRdb's table has in-frame clones only and misses some. The sample holds 15,000 to 20,000 clones; 80% are singletons and the top ten take roughly 10%. The starting material was PBMCs, obtained from a glioma patient treated with radiotherapy, temozolomide or both. These receptors were taken from a man aged 40-50 years with glioma. Each CDR3 is given with its conserved first and last residue. Fields, in order: CDR3 DNA, CDR3 protein, D gene, V gene, J gene, clone size. D genes are given only for firm matches. Not every row has a clone size; where given, it reads once, few, many or a size class.

TGTGCCACGGGACAGGCAGCCACCGGGGAGCTGTTTTTT,CATGQAATGELFF,TRBD1,TRBV6-1,TRBJ2-2,.
TGTGCCAGCGAACAGGGGGGGGGCACTGAAGCTTTCTTT,CASEQGGGTEAFF,TRBD1,TRBV6-1,TRBJ1-1,.
TGTGCCAGCAGCGCCCAAGAGACCCAGTACTTC,CASSAQETQYF,.,TRBV7-9,TRBJ2-5,.
TGTGCCTGGAGTAGACTCCGGGACGCAGATACGCAGTATTTT,CAWSRLRDADTQYF,.,TRBV30,TRBJ2-3,.
TGTGCCAGCAGTTCCGGGACTAGCGGGAGAAATGAGCAGTTCTTC,CASSSGTSGRNEQFF,TRBD2,TRBV27,TRBJ2-1,.
TGTGCCAGTAGCAGAACCGGGACATTTAACACCGGGGAGCTGTTTTTT,CASSRTGTFNTGELFF,.,TRBV19,TRBJ2-2,.
TGTGCCAGTAGTCCCGACAGGGGGCTCAGAAACACCATATATTTT,CASSPDRGLRNTIYF,TRBD1,TRBV19,TRBJ1-3,.
TGTGCCAGCAGTGAATTACCGGACAGGGGGCTTGGCTACACCTTC,CASSELPDRGLGYTF,TRBD1,TRBV25-1,TRBJ1-2,.
TGCGCCAGCAGCCCGACAGCAGGACAGTCCTACGAGCAGTACTTC,CASSPTAGQSYEQYF,.,TRBV5-1,TRBJ2-7,once
TGTGCCAGCAGTCCGGGGCAAGAGACCCAGTACTTC,CASSPGQETQYF,.,TRBV2,TRBJ2-5,.
TGTGCCAGTAGTATAGGACTAGCGGGTGGCGAGCAGTACTTC,CASSIGLAGGEQYF,TRBD2,TRBV19,TRBJ2-7,few
TGTGCCAGCAGCGCCCGGGGCGAGGAACGGGGTGAAAAACTGTTTTTT,CASSARGEERGEKLFF,.,TRBV5-4,TRBJ1-4,once
TGTGCCAGCAGCAGGGAGGGGGATCTCTCCTACAATGAGCAGTTCTTC,CASSREGDLSYNEQFF,.,TRBV9,TRBJ2-1,.
TGTGCCAGCAGTGCCCTGGGACAGAACACCGGGGAGCTGTTTTTT,CASSALGQNTGELFF,.,TRBV6-4,TRBJ2-2,.
TGTGCCAGCAGACACGGTGCGGCTAATGAAAAACTGTTTTTT,CASRHGAANEKLFF,.,TRBV6-1,TRBJ1-4,.
TGTGCCAGCAGCCCGGACAGATATGGCTACACCTTC,CASSPDRYGYTF,.,TRBV11-2,TRBJ1-2,.
TGTGCCAGCAGCTTAACAGGGGGGGAGACCCAGTACTTC,CASSLTGGETQYF,TRBD1,TRBV7-7,TRBJ2-5,medium-sized
TGTGCCAGCAGCTTAGGCCAGGATGAATTCTATGGCTACACCTTC,CASSLGQDEFYGYTF,.,TRBV7-6,TRBJ1-2,.
TGCGCCAGCAGTTATGGACAGGGAGGCACAGATACGCAGTATTTT,CASSYGQGGTDTQYF,TRBD1,TRBV10-2,TRBJ2-3,.
TGTGCCAGCAGAGCTCGACAGGGGAGTGCCGGGGAGCTGTTTTTT,CASRARQGSAGELFF,TRBD1,TRBV27,TRBJ2-2,.
TGCGCCAGCAGCTTGGCCATGAGATCGGATACCGGGGAGCTGTTTTTT,CASSLAMRSDTGELFF,.,TRBV5-1,TRBJ2-2,.
TGTGCCAGCAGCTCCATGACAGGGATGGAGACCCAGTACTTC,CASSSMTGMETQYF,TRBD1,TRBV7-7,TRBJ2-5,.
TGCAGCGCCAAAGCCGACACAGGGGATCGGTACCAAGAGACCCAGTACTTC,CSAKADTGDRYQETQYF,TRBD1,TRBV29-1,TRBJ2-5,.
TGTGCCAGCAGTGACTCGGGGACTAGCGACTACAATGAGCAGTTCTTC,CASSDSGTSDYNEQFF,TRBD2,TRBV6-4,TRBJ2-1,.
TGCAGTGCTACTAACAATGAGCAGTTCTTC,CSATNNEQFF,.,TRBV20-1,TRBJ2-1,.
TGTGCCAGCAGCTTATTTACCCTCGGGGCTGGCACAGATACGCAGTATTTT,CASSLFTLGAGTDTQYF,.,TRBV7-2,TRBJ2-3,.
TGTGCCAGCAGTTTAGTTAGCGGGAGCTCAGATACGCAGTATTTT,CASSLVSGSSDTQYF,TRBD2,TRBV27,TRBJ2-3,.
TGTGCCAGCTCACCGACAGGCTCTGGAAACACCATATATTTT,CASSPTGSGNTIYF,.,TRBV18,TRBJ1-3,.
TGCGCCAGCAGCTTTCCGAGCGGGAATACCTACGAGCAGTACTTC,CASSFPSGNTYEQYF,TRBD2,TRBV5-1,TRBJ2-7,.
TGTGCCAGCAGCCCAGGCGTAAGCACAGATACGCAGTATTTT,CASSPGVSTDTQYF,.,TRBV7-9,TRBJ2-3,.
TGCGCCAGCAGCTGGGTGGGCAGGGGCTCCTACGAGCAGTACTTC,CASSWVGRGSYEQYF,.,TRBV5-1,TRBJ2-7,.
TGTGCCAGCAGTAACTGGGTCCAAGGTGGCTACACCTTC,CASSNWVQGGYTF,.,TRBV6-1,TRBJ1-2,.
TGTGCCAGCAGCCCCCGACTAGCGGAAGACAATGAGCAGTTCTTC,CASSPRLAEDNEQFF,TRBD2,TRBV9,TRBJ2-1,.
TGTGCCAGCAGCCCAGCGGTTTGGGCGGGACTATTTCCTAACGAGCAGTACTTC,CASSPAVWAGLFPNEQYF,TRBD2,TRBV11-2,TRBJ2-7,few
TGTGCCAGCAGTGACTCAGCCGGACTAGCGGGAGGGGTCGATGAGCAGTTCTTC,CASSDSAGLAGGVDEQFF,TRBD2,TRBV6-4,TRBJ2-1,.
TGTGCCAGTAGTCTCCGACTAGGAAGGACTAATGAGCAGTTCTTC,CASSLRLGRTNEQFF,.,TRBV19,TRBJ2-1,.
TGTGCCAGCAGCTTGAATTCGGGGGTTGGAGGCTACACCTTC,CASSLNSGVGGYTF,.,TRBV7-9,TRBJ1-2,.
TGTGCCAGCAGCTTGACAGCAACTAACTATGGCTACACCTTC,CASSLTATNYGYTF,.,TRBV7-9,TRBJ1-2,.
TGCGCCAGCAGCTTGCAGACTCAGGGGGAGACCCAGTACTTC,CASSLQTQGETQYF,.,TRBV5-1,TRBJ2-5,.
TGTGCCAGCAGCTTAGTAGTGCCGGGGGAGGACTACACCTTC,CASSLVVPGEDYTF,.,TRBV11-2,TRBJ1-2,.
TGTGCCAGCTTCGGTGAAACCTACGAGCAGTACTTC,CASFGETYEQYF,.,TRBV27,TRBJ2-7,.
TGTGCCAGCAGCTTGGACTACTCCTACAATGAGCAGTTCTTC,CASSLDYSYNEQFF,.,TRBV7-2,TRBJ2-1,once
TGTGCCAGCAGCCCCCACAATGAGCAGTTCTTC,CASSPHNEQFF,.,TRBV11-3,TRBJ2-1,few
TGTGCCAGCATTCGGGAGGGATGGACTGAAGCTTTCTTT,CASIREGWTEAFF,.,TRBV6-6,TRBJ1-1,.